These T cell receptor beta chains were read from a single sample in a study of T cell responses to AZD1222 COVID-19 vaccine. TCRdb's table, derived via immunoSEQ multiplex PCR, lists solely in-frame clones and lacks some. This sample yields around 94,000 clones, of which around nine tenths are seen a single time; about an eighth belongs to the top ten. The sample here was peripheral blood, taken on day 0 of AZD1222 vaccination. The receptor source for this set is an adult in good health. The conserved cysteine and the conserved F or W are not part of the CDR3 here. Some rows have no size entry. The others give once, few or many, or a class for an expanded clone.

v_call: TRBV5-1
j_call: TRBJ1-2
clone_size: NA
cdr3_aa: ASSWGGSSYGYT

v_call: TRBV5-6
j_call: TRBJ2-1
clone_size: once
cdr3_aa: ASSLGLAGDYNEQF

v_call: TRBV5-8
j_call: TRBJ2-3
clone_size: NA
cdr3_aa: ASSASAYSKTDTQY

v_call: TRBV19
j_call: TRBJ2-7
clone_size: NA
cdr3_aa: ASSIGRSYEQY

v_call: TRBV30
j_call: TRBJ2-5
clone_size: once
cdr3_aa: AWSVLRAQETQY

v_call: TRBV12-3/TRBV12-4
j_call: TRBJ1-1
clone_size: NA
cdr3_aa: ASRRANTEAF

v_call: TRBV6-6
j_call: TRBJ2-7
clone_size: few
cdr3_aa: ASSYSRDRGYEQY

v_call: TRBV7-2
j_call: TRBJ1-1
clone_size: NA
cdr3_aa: ASSPGRGRGTEAF

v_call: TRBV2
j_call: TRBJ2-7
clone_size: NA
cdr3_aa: ASSVGAGEQY

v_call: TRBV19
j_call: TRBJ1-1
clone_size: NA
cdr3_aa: ASSSQTNTEAF

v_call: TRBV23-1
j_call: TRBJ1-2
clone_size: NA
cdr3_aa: ASRGDRAVGYT

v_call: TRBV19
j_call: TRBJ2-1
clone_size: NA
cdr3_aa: ASSLSRQNNEQF

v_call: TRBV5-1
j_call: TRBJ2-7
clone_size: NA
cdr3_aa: ASSLALQDYEQY

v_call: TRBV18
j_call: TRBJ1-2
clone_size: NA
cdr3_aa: ASSPPGANYGYT

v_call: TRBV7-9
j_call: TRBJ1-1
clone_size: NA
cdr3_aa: ASSFDYRLTGTTEAF

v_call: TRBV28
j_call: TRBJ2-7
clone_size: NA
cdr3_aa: ASNPRQVGQYEQY

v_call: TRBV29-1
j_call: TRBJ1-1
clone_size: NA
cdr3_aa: SVDRTTEAF

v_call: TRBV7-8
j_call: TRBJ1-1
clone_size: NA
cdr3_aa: ATKILQGTNTEAF

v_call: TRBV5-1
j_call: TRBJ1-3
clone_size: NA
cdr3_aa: ASSLGGTGNTIY

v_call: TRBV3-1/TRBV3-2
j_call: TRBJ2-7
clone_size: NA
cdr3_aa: ASSRMTGASYEQY